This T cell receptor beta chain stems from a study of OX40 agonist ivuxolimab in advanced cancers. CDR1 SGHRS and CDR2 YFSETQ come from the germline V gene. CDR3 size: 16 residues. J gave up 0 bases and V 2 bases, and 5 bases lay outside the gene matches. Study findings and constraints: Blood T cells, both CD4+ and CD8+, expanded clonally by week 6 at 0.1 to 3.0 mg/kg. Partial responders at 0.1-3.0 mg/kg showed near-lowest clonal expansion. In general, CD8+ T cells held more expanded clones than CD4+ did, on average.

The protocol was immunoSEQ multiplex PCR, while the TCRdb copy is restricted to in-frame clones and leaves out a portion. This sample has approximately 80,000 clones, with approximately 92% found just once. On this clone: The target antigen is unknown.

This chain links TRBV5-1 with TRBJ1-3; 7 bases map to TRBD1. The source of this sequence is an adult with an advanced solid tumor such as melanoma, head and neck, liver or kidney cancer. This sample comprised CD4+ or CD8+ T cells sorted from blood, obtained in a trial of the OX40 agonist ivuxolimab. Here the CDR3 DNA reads TGCGCCAGCAGCTTTGAGGGGGCCAACTCTGGAAACACCATATATTTT. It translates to CASSFEGANSGNTIYF.